The sequence of this T cell receptor (beta chain) was determined in a study of blood T cells in healthy people across ages. Study context: Template switching captured about one barcoded beta molecule per two T cells.

Findings of the study overall: Versus aged donors, long-lived donors had higher diversity and more naive CD4+ cells.

This clonotype was found a few times. No antigen is known for it. The germline V gene has CDR1 SQVTM and CDR2 ANQGSEA. The CDR3 totals 12 residues. It was with a sample-barcoded 5' primer and a J-beta primer mix that a second PCR of about 6 to 12 cycles was run. CDR3-containing paired-end reads numbering at least 2.5 million came from each sample. TCRdb itself ran the 5' RACE reads through MiXCR, one entry per CDR3 protein. Among about 680,000 distinct CDR3 sequences listed, approximately 50% were seen once. The source of this sequence is a woman aged 55-70 years in good health. Sequencing was performed on blood. The chain links TRBV29-1 to TRBJ1-1; 8 nucleotides line up with TRBD1. The CDR3 DNA is TGCAGTGGGGGACAGGTGAACACTGAAGCTTTCTTT. Amino acids: CSGGQVNTEAFF.